This T cell receptor beta chain was found in a study of T cells in Graves' hyperthyroidism and ophthalmopathy. The CDR3 regions of TCR beta were amplified from RNA transcripts. TCR CDR3 regions were first amplified by RT-PCR with HTBI primers. TCRdb independently ran MiXCR on the multiplex PCR reads; one entry per CDR3 protein. The sample carries 730,000 or so distinct CDR3 sequences, over 15% recorded once. Findings and caveats of the study: Ophthalmopathy was separated from stable hyperthyroidism by a 13 V-J model.

Uncontrolled infection, other autoimmune disease, pregnancy or lactation led to exclusion. Before ophthalmopathy appeared, progressors gave blood at initial hyperthyroidism diagnosis. PBMCs were sourced from approximately 9.3 ml fresh peripheral blood. This clonotype was recorded a few times. Antigen unknown. Looked up from germline, CDR1 is GTSNPN and CDR2 is SVGIG (reference sequence). This CDR3 spans 14 amino acids. Trimming removed 6 bases from V and 4 bases from J, with 18 bases in between. The specimen sequenced was blood. The rearrangement joins TRBV30 to TRBJ2-5; no clear D. This TCR was sampled from a woman aged 50 to 65 with Graves' hyperthyroidism that later progressed to Graves' ophthalmopathy. The CDR3 spells CACADWTPRETQYF. The CDR3 nucleotides are TGTGCCTGCGCTGACTGGACCCCCCGAGAGACCCAGTACTTC.